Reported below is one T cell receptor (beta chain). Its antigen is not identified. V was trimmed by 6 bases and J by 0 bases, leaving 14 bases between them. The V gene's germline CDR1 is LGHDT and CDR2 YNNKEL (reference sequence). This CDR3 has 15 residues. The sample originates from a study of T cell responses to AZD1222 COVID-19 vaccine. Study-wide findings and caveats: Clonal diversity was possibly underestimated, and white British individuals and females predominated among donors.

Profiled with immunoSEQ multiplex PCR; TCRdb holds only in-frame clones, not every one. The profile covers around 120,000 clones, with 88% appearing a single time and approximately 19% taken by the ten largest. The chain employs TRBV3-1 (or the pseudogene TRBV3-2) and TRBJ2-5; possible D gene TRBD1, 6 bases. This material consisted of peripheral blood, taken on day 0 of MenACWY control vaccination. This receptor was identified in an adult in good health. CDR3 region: CASRQGSHNQETQYF. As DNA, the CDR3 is TGTGCCAGCAGACAGGGCTCACATAACCAAGAGACCCAGTACTTC.